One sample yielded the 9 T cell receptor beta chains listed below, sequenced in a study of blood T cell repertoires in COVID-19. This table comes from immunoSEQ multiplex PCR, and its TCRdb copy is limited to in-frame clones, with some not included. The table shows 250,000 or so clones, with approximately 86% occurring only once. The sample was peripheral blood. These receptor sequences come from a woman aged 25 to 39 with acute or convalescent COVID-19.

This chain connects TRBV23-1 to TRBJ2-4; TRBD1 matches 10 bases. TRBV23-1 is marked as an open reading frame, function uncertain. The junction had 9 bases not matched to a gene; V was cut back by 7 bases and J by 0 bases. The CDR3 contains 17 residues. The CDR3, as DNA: TGCGCCAGCACCCATCCAGACAGGGGGCTAGCCAAAAACATTCAGTACTTC. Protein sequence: CASTHPDRGLAKNIQYF.

Here the CDR3 reads CASSPAGRGGEKLFF. CDR3 coding DNA: TGTGCCAGCAGCCCCGCCGGACGGGGGGGTGAAAAACTGTTTTTT. The V call is TRBV7-9, the J call TRBJ1-4; D perhaps matches TRBD1 (5 bases). CDR3 size: 15 residues. CDR1 and CDR2 (germline): SEHNR, FQNEAQ (reference sequence). V dropped 5 bases and J dropped 7 bases, with 17 bases sitting between them. The entire variable domain, with the rest obtained from reference TRBV7-9 and TRBJ1-4, is as follows: DTGVSQNPRHKITKRGQNVTFRCDPISEHNRLYWYRQTLGQGPEFLTYFQNEAQLEKSRLLSDRFSAERPKGSFSTLEIQRTEQGDSAMYLCASSPAGRGGEKLFFGSGTQLSVL.

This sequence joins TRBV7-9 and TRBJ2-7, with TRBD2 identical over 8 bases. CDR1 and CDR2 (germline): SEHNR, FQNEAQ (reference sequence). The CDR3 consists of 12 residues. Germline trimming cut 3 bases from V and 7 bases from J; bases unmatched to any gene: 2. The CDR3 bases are TGTGCCAGCAGCTTCCCTAGCGGGGAGCAGTACTTC. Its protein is CASSFPSGEQYF.

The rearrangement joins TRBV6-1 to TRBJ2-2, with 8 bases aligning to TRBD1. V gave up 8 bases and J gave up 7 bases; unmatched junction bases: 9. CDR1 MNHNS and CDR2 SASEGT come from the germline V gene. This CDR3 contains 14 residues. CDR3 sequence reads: CASCLRGRGGELFF. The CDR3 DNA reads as TGTGCCAGCTGTCTCAGGGGGCGTGGCGGGGAGCTGTTTTTT.

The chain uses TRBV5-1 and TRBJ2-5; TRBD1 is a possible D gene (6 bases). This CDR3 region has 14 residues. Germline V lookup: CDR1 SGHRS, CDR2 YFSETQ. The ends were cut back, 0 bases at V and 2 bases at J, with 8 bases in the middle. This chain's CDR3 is CASSLVTGQETQYF. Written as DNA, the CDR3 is TGCGCCAGCAGCTTGGTAACAGGGCAAGAGACCCAGTACTTC.

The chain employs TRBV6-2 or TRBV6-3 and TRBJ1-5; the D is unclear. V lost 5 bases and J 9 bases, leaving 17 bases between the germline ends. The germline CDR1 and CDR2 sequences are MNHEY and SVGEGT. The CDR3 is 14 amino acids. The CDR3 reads CASSHAPEISPQHF. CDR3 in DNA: TGTGCCAGCAGTCACGCCCCAGAAATTTCGCCCCAGCATTTT.

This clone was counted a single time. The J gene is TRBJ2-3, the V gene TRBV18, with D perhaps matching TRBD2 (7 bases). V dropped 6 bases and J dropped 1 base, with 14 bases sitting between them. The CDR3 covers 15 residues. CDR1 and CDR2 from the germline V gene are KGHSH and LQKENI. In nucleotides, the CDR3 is TGTGCCAGCTCTCTAGGGGGGGGTGGCACAGATACGCAGTATTTT. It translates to CASSLGGGGTDTQYF.

The CDR3 nucleotides read TGTGCCGCCGGGACAGGGGAATTATTTATCCATAATTCACCCCTCCACTTT. It codes for CAAGTGELFIHNSPLHF. V and J are TRBV10-3 and TRBJ1-6; TRBD1 matches at 10 bases. This CDR3 has 17 amino acids. J lost 5 bases, V lost 11 bases, and 15 bases had no gene match. Germline CDR1 and CDR2: ENHRY and SYGVKD.

The CDR3 DNA is TGTGCCAGCAGCCGGGTGGTTGAAGCTTTCTTT. Protein: CASSRVVEAFF. V and J are TRBV12-3 or TRBV12-4 and TRBJ1-1, with unresolved D. Trimming took 6 bases from V and 7 from J, leaving 9 bases between them. This CDR3 comprises 11 residues.